This entry lists 21 T cell receptor beta chains sequenced from one sample in a study of T cells in Graves' hyperthyroidism and ophthalmopathy (dated by TCRdb to about 2019). Library preparation used multiplex PCR. Sequencing instrument: Illumina HiSeq 2000. The TCR beta CDR3 regions were amplified from the RNA transcripts. The first round of RT-PCR for the TCR CDR3 was performed with the HTBI primer set and the Qiagen OneStep RT-PCR kit. TCRdb reprocessed the public reads (quality trimming at Q25 with fastp, clone calling with MiXCR) and kept in-frame beta chains. Each record represents a unique CDR3 protein, reported with the most common genes and DNA among its rows. Counted in this sample were about 840,000 distinct CDR3 sequences; around 38% of them appeared once. The ten largest clones capture around 9.3% of the sample. Sequences were obtained from blood. All receptors come from a man between 18 and 35 years old with Graves' hyperthyroidism.

The sample holds a few counts of this clonotype. The chain recombines TRBV6-1 with TRBJ1-5; the D gene is possibly TRBD1 (5 bases). This CDR3 spans 15 amino acids. Germline V gene sequence: CDR1 MNHNS, CDR2 SASEGT. Trimming removed 5 bases at V and 3 bases at J, with 14 bases between. The CDR3 loop reads CASSYWGDDNQPQHF. DNA for the CDR3: TGTGCCAGCAGTTATTGGGGGGATGACAATCAGCCCCAGCATTTT.

Regarding this clonotype: One junction end does not reproduce the germline sequence, and a read error may be involved. The chain couples TRBV7-9 to TRBJ1-3, with D unresolved. Germline CDR1 and CDR2: SEHNR and FQNEAQ (reference sequence). The CDR3 is 14 amino acids. CDR3 in amino acids: CASSQDLGGNTVYF. Written as DNA, the CDR3 is TGCGCCAGCAGCCAAGATTTGGGTGGAAACACCGTATATTTT.

As concerns this clonotype: One junction end disagrees with the germline gene, perhaps due to a read error. The V and J genes are TRBV12-3 or TRBV12-4 and TRBJ2-5, with TRBD2 matching over 11 bases. The CDR3 sequence is 13 residues long. CDR3 sequence: CASSLRLAGPRHF. The CDR3 coding sequence is TGTGCCAGCAGCCTTAGACTAGCGGGGCCCCGACACTTC.

The genes are TRBV7-3 and TRBJ1-4, with a tentative D call TRBD1 (5 bases). The CDR3 sequence is 14 residues long. Trimming shortened V by 5 bases and J by 8 bases, and 15 bases separated the two germline ends. CDR1 is SGHTA and CDR2 is FQGTGA in the germline V gene. CDR3 protein: CASSPMGVGEKLFF. CDR3 nucleotides: TGTGCCAGCAGCCCAATGGGGGTCGGGGAAAAACTGTTTTTT. Using reference TRBV7-3 and TRBJ1-4 for the parts outside the CDR3, the full variable domain is GAGVSQTPSNKVTEKGKYVELRCDPISGHTALYWYRQSLGQGPEFLIYFQGTGAADDSGLPNDRFFAVRPEGSVSTLKIQRTERGDSAVYLCASSPMGVGEKLFFGSGTQLSVL.

The CDR3 loop reads CASSLQGKEGYTF. In DNA form, the CDR3 reads TGTGCCAGCAGCTTGCAGGGTAAAGAAGGCTACACCTTC. This chain uses TRBV5-6 with TRBJ1-2; TRBD1 might be the D (5 bases). Germline V CDR1 and CDR2: SGHDT, YYEEEE. This CDR3 contains 13 residues. Trimming stripped 1 base from V and 8 bases from J, with 12 bases between.

This chain connects TRBV29-1 to TRBJ2-7; D remains ambiguous. The ends were cut back, 4 bases at V and 4 bases at J, with 11 bases in the middle. CDR1 is SQVTM and CDR2 is ANQGSEA in the germline V gene. The CDR3 totals 12 residues. Here the CDR3 reads CSVAGPPYEQYF. The CDR3, as DNA: TGCAGCGTTGCCGGCCCGCCGTACGAGCAGTACTTC.

The chain has TRBV10-3 and TRBJ2-2, with 13 bases identical to TRBD2. V dropped 11 bases and J dropped 2; count of bases not matched to a gene: 14. Germline assignment: CDR1 ENHRY and CDR2 SYGVKD. CDR3 length: 18 amino acids. The CDR3 loop reads CAWSGVLAGGRNTGELFF. The CDR3 nucleotides read TGTGCCTGGAGCGGGGTACTAGCGGGAGGGCGTAACACCGGGGAGCTGTTTTTT.

This clonotype was counted between two and nine times. V gene TRBV12-3 or TRBV12-4 combines with J gene TRBJ1-2, with TRBD1 identical over 9 bases. The CDR3 spans 15 residues. V shed 5 bases, J shed 4 bases, and the junction held 8 bases outside the gene matches. DNA of the CDR3: TGTGCCAGCAGTCCCCGACAGGGGGTTGGCTATGGCTACACCTTC. Translation gives CASSPRQGVGYGYTF.

This clonotype was observed a few times. The genes are TRBV7-9 and TRBJ2-2, with D perhaps TRBD2 (5 bases). Germline V gives CDR1 SEHNR, CDR2 FQNEAQ (reference sequence). The CDR3 covers 12 residues. V lost 6 bases, J lost 8 bases, and 10 bases lay in between. In DNA form, the CDR3 reads TGTGCCAGCAGTGGACTTTCAGGGGAGCTGTTTTTT. Amino acid sequence: CASSGLSGELFF.

V gene TRBV19 combines with J gene TRBJ1-5; D is uncertain. The CDR3 is made up of 15 amino acids. Looked up from germline, CDR1 is LNHDA and CDR2 is SQIVND (reference sequence). The germline V and J ends were trimmed by 5 bases and 6 bases, with 17 bases remaining between them. This chain's CDR3 is CASSPGKYRVQPQHF. In nucleotides, the CDR3 is TGTGCCAGTAGTCCCGGGAAATATAGGGTTCAGCCCCAGCATTTT.

This clonotype was observed a single time. The chain employs TRBV7-9 and TRBJ2-6; D possibly corresponds to TRBD1 (6 bases). The V and J ends lost 6 bases and 2 bases respectively, with 11 bases between them. Germline CDR1 reads SEHNR; CDR2 reads FQNEAQ (reference sequence). This CDR3 contains 15 residues. CDR3 residues: CASRKQGTGANVLTF. The DNA for the CDR3 is TGTGCCAGCAGGAAACAGGGTACTGGGGCCAACGTCCTGACTTTC.

DNA of the CDR3: TGTGCCAGTAGTTGGATGTCTAGCAATCAGCCCCAGCATTTT. Translation gives CASSWMSSNQPQHF. The genes are TRBV19 and TRBJ1-5; D gene ambiguous. The CDR3 contains 14 residues. CDR1 is LNHDA, CDR2 SQIVND, per germline (reference sequence). Trimming pared 5 bases from V and 0 bases from J, leaving 8 bases between. Together with reference TRBV19 and TRBJ1-5, the CDR3 gives the full variable domain: DGGITQSPKYLFRKEGQNVTLSCEQNLNHDAMYWYRQDPGQGLRLIYYSQIVNDFQKGDIAEGYSVSREKKESFPLTVTSAQKNPTAFYLCASSWMSSNQPQHFGDGTRLSIL.

This clonotype has only a few counts. The rearrangement uses TRBV5-1 and TRBJ2-7; 11 bases agree with TRBD1. Germline V gene data show CDR1 as SGHRS and CDR2 as YFSETQ. The CDR3 loop spans 17 amino acids. Losses at the gene ends were 0 bases for V and 3 bases for J; bases not matched to a gene: 8. The CDR3 DNA follows: TGCGCCAGCAGCTTGGCAGTGTGGGACAGGGGGGACTACGAGCAGTACTTC. Its translation is CASSLAVWDRGDYEQYF.

This clonotype was counted at least ten times. This chain links TRBV29-1 with TRBJ1-4; a possible D gene is TRBD1 (6 bases). CDR3 length: 15 amino acids. Looked up from germline, CDR1 is SQVTM and CDR2 is ANQGSEA. Trimming took 6 bases from V and 3 from J, leaving 17 bases between them. The CDR3 bases are TGCAGCGTGCAGGACGGGGGCGCGGCTAATGAAAAACTGTTTTTT. Translating gives CSVQDGGAANEKLFF.

This clonotype occurred many times. V gene TRBV20-1 combines with J gene TRBJ2-7, with D perhaps TRBD2 (6 bases). The CDR3 has 13 amino acids. Per the germline V gene, CDR1 is DFQATT and CDR2 is SNEGSKA (reference sequence). V was cut by 6 bases and J by 9 bases, with 21 bases left in between. CDR3 nucleotide sequence: TGCAGTGCCTCGGGCGGGGTCCCCTTTGGGCAGTACTTC. Protein product: CSASGGVPFGQYF.

The table lists this clonotype with a few counts. The chain is built from TRBV12-3 or TRBV12-4 and TRBJ2-5; tentative D call: TRBD1 (5 bases). The V gene lost 5 bases and the J gene lost 1 base, with 8 bases spanning the gap. The CDR3 has 13 residues. CDR3 region: CASSTTVQETQYF. CDR3 bases: TGTGCCAGCAGTACGACAGTCCAAGAGACCCAGTACTTC.

The table lists this clonotype with many counts. The J gene is TRBJ2-7, the V gene TRBV7-9; 8 bases agree with TRBD2. The germline CDR1 and CDR2 sequences are SEHNR and FQNEAQ (reference sequence). The CDR3 is made up of 15 amino acids. V trimming: 5 bases; J trimming: 2 bases; junction bases outside the gene matches: 8. The DNA of the CDR3 is TGTGCCAGCAGCCTAACTAGCGGACCGACCTACGAGCAGTACTTC. This encodes CASSLTSGPTYEQYF.

The genes are TRBV7-9 and TRBJ2-7; TRBD2 aligns across 11 bases. CDR3 length equals 16 residues. Looked up from germline, CDR1 is SEHNR and CDR2 is FQNEAQ (reference sequence). The V segment lost 3 bases and the J segment 3 bases; nucleotides outside the gene matches: 7. The CDR3 coding sequence is TGTGCCAGCAGCTTGGGACTAGCGGAACCCTTCTACGAGCAGTACTTC. It yields the protein CASSLGLAEPFYEQYF. The variable domain in full, with the rest retrieved from reference TRBV7-9 and TRBJ2-7, is DTGVSQNPRHKITKRGQNVTFRCDPISEHNRLYWYRQTLGQGPEFLTYFQNEAQLEKSRLLSDRFSAERPKGSFSTLEIQRTEQGDSAMYLCASSLGLAEPFYEQYFGPGTRLTVT.

This sequence joins TRBV11-2 and TRBJ2-6, with 7 nucleotides matching TRBD1. The J call may not be correct, given that the DNA end is closer to TRBJ2-7. Per germline, CDR1 SGHAT and CDR2 FQNNGV. The CDR3 totals 15 residues. The CDR3 nucleotides read TGTGCCAGCAGCCAAGTAGGGGGCTATTCCTACGAGCAGTACTTC. It encodes CASSQVGGYSYEQYF.

This clonotype was found many times. The chain employs TRBV10-3 and TRBJ2-7; D call uncertain. The ends were cut back, 0 bases at V and 4 bases at J, with 7 bases in the middle. This CDR3 comprises 13 residues. Germline CDR1 ENHRY, CDR2 SYGVKD. The CDR3: CAISESAGYEQYF. The DNA for the CDR3 is TGTGCCATCAGTGAGTCCGCCGGGTACGAGCAGTACTTC.

J is TRBJ2-7 and V is TRBV10-3; D unresolved. V gave up 0 bases and J gave up 1 base, with 7 bases separating them. CDR1 is ENHRY and CDR2 is SYGVKD in the germline V gene. The CDR3 loop spans 14 amino acids. CDR3 amino acids: CAISESRNSYEQYF. Written as DNA, the CDR3 is TGTGCCATCAGTGAGTCAAGAAATTCCTACGAGCAGTACTTC.